Listed below are T cell receptor beta chains from one sample, sequenced in a study of lymphopenia after photon versus proton radiotherapy. Only in-frame clones appear in the TCRdb table, and some are missing; sequencing was by immunoSEQ multiplex PCR. This sample has around 23,000 clones, with roughly 90% found just once. Sequences were derived from peripheral blood, sampled from a patient treated with photon-based radiotherapy. These receptors were collected from a man aged 50 or older with gastric cancer. Both conserved end residues are part of each CDR3. The D gene is left open where the match is weak. Size values are once, few and many counts, or a class for expanded clones, and some rows have none.

j_gene | abundance | d_gene | v_gene | CDR3nt | CDR3aa
TRBJ1-1 | - | - | TRBV2 | TGTGCCAGCAGTGAAGCGCTTCGGCAGGGTTCGGTTTATAGTCCTGAAGCTTTCTTT | CASSEALRQGSVYSPEAFF
TRBJ2-4 | once | TRBD1 | TRBV9 | TGTGCCAGCAGCGTCGACAGGGGTAGTGACATTCAGTACTTC | CASSVDRGSDIQYF
TRBJ2-5 | - | - | TRBV5-1 | TGCGCCAGCAGCTTGGACGGCCAAGAGACCCAGTACTTC | CASSLDGQETQYF
TRBJ2-3 | - | TRBD1 | TRBV11-2 | TGTGCCAGCAGCTTAGGGACAGGTCGTACGCAGTATTTT | CASSLGTGRTQYF
TRBJ1-1 | - | - | TRBV5-1 | TGCGCCAGCGGTGGGGTTGGGGACAAGCGGAACACTGAAGCTTTCTTT | CASGGVGDKRNTEAFF
TRBJ2-2 | - | TRBD1 | TRBV9 | TGTGCCAGCAGTCGACAGGGAGGGGAGCTGTTTTTT | CASSRQGGELFF
TRBJ1-2 | - | - | TRBV19 | TGTGCCAGTAAGGGAGTCGACAGATCCTATGGCTACACCTTC | CASKGVDRSYGYTF
TRBJ2-7 | - | - | TRBV4-3 | TGCGCCAGCAGCCAAGAGGGCGGGTCGGGGTACGAGCAGTACTTC | CASSQEGGSGYEQYF
TRBJ1-2 | - | - | TRBV5-1 | TGCGCCAGCAGTTTAACAGGAGAGCCGGAGGGCTACACCTTC | CASSLTGEPEGYTF
TRBJ2-5 | - | TRBD2 | TRBV5-1 | TGCGCCAGCAGCTTGGTACCAGCGGGGGCGGAGACCCAGTACTTC | CASSLVPAGAETQYF
TRBJ2-3 | - | - | TRBV5-6 | TGTGCCAGCAGCTTGGTCACAGCTAGCACAGATACGCAGTATTTT | CASSLVTASTDTQYF
TRBJ2-3 | - | - | TRBV11-2 | TGTGCCAGCAGCTTAGATCCTCGGGGTGGAGATACGCAGTATTTT | CASSLDPRGGDTQYF
TRBJ2-1 | - | - | TRBV5-1 | TGCGCCAGCAGCTTGGGGGACGTGGTGTTCTTC | CASSLGDVVFF
TRBJ2-1 | once | TRBD2 | TRBV6-4 | TGTGCCAGCAGTGATAGCGGGGGGGCCAGCAATGAGCAGTTCTTC | CASSDSGGASNEQFF
TRBJ1-2 | - | - | TRBV5-1 | TGCGCCAGCAGTTCAGGGGCTAACTATGGCTACACCTTC | CASSSGANYGYTF
TRBJ1-4 | - | - | TRBV6-1 | TGTGCCAGCAGTGAAGACAGGGTTCGTGAAAAACTGTTTTTT | CASSEDRVREKLFF